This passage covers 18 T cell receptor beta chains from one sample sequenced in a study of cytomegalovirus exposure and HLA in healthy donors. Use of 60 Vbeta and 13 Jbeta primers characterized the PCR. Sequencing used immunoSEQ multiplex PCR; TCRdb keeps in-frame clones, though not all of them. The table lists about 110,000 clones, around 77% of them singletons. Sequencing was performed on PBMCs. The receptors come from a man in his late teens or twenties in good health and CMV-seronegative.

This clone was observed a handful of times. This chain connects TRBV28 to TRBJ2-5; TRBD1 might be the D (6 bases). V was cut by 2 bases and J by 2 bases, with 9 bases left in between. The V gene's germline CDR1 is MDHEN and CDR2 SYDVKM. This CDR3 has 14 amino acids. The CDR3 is CASSLVGQQETQYF. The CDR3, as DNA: TGTGCCAGCAGTTTAGTCGGACAGCAAGAGACCCAGTACTTC.

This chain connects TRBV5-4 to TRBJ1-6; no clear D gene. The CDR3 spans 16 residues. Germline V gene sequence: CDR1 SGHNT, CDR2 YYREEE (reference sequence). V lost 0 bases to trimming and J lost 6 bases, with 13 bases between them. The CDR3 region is CASSLVGVLTNSPLHF. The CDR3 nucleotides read TGTGCCAGCAGCTTGGTAGGAGTTTTAACTAATTCACCCCTCCACTTT.

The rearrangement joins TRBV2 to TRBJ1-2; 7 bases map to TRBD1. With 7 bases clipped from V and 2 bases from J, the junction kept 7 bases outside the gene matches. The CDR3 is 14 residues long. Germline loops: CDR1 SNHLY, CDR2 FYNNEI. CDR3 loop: CASTPQGENYGYTF. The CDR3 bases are TGTGCCAGCACCCCGCAGGGGGAAAACTATGGCTACACCTTC. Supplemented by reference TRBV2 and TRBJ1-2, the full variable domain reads EPEVTQTPSHQVTQMGQEVILRCVPISNHLYFYWYRQILGQKVEFLVSFYNNEISEKSEIFDDQFSVERPDGSNFTLKIRSTKLEDSAMYFCASTPQGENYGYTFGSGTRLTVV.

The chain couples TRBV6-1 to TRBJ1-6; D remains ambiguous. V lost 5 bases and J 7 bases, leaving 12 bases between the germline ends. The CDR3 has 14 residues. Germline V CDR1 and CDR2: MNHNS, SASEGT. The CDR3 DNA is TGTGCCAGCAGTCCTCAAATGGAGAATTCACCCCTCCACTTT. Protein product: CASSPQMENSPLHF.

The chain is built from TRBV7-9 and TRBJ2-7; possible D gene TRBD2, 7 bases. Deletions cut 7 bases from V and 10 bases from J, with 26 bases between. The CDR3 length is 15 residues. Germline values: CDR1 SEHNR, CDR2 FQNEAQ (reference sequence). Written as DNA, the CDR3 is TGTGCCAGCAAGCCGGAGGGGGGGGGATCTACGTATCAGTACTTC. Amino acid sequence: CASKPEGGGSTYQYF.

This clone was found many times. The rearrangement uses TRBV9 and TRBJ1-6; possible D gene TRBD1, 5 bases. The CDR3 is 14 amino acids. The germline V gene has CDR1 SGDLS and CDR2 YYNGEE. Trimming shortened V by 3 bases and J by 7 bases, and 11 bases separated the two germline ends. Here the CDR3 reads CASSGTGGNSPLHF. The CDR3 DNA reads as TGTGCCAGCAGCGGGACTGGGGGGAATTCACCCCTCCACTTT.

The CDR3 protein is CASSVGLWTSGGTGGDTQYF. The CDR3 nucleotides read TGTGCCAGCAGCGTAGGATTGTGGACTAGCGGGGGAACCGGAGGAGATACGCAGTATTTT. The chain couples TRBV9 to TRBJ2-3; 13 nucleotides match TRBD2. This CDR3 has 20 amino acids. The junction had 15 bases not matched to a gene; V was cut back by 0 bases and J by 5 bases. The germline V gene encodes CDR1 SGDLS and CDR2 YYNGEE.

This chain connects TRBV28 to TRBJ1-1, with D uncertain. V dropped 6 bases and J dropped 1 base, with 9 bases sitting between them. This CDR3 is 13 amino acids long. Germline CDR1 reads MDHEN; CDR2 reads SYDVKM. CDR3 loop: CASSSVANTEAFF. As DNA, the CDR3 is TGTGCCAGCAGCTCCGTAGCGAACACTGAAGCTTTCTTT.

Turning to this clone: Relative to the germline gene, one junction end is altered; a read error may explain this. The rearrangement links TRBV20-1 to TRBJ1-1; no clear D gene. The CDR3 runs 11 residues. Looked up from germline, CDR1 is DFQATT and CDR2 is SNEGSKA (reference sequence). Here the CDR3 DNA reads TGCAGTGCTAGTGGACTCTGGGCGGGTCCCTTT. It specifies CSASGLWAGPF.

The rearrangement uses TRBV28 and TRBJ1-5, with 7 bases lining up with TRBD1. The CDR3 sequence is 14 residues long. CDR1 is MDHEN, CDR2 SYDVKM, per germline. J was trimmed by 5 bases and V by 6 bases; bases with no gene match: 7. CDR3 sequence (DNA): TGTGCCAGCAGCCGAGTAGGGGGCTATCAGCCCCAGCATTTT. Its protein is CASSRVGGYQPQHF.

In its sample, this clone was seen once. CDR3 sequence (DNA): TGTGCCAGCTTTAGACGCTGGCGGGGGAGCACAGATACGCAGTATTTT. It specifies CASFRRWRGSTDTQYF. The chain uses TRBV28 and TRBJ2-3; 7 nucleotides match TRBD2. The CDR3 spans 16 residues. The germline CDR1 and CDR2 sequences are MDHEN and SYDVKM. With 8 bases clipped from V and 0 bases from J, the junction kept 11 bases outside the gene matches.

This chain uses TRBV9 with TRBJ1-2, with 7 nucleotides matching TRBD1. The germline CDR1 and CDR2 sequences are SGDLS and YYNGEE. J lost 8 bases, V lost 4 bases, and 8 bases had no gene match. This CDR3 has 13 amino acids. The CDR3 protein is CASSPTTGSGYTF. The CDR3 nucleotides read TGTGCCAGCAGCCCAACGACAGGGTCCGGCTACACCTTC.

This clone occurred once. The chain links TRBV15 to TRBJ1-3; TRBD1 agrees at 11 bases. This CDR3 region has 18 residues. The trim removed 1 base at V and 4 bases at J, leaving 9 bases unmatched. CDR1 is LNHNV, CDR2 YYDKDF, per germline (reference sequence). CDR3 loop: CATSRGRGQGAFGNTIYF. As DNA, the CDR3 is TGTGCCACCAGCAGAGGTAGAGGACAGGGGGCTTTCGGAAACACCATATATTTT. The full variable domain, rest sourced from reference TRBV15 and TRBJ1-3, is DAMVIQNPRYQVTQFGKPVTLSCSQTLNHNVMYWYQQKSSQAPKLLFHYYDKDFNNEADTPDNFQSRRPNTSFCFLDIRSPGLGDTAMYLCATSRGRGQGAFGNTIYFGEGSWLTVV.

The CDR3 loop is CASSLNRGRFFEAFF. Written as DNA, the CDR3 is TGTGCCAGCAGCCTAAACAGGGGCCGCTTTTTCGAAGCTTTCTTT. This chain links TRBV5-4 with TRBJ1-1; 7 positions match TRBD1. Germline assignment: CDR1 SGHNT and CDR2 YYREEE (reference sequence). The CDR3 spans 15 residues. V shed 4 bases and J 8 bases; nucleotides not matched to a gene: 14.

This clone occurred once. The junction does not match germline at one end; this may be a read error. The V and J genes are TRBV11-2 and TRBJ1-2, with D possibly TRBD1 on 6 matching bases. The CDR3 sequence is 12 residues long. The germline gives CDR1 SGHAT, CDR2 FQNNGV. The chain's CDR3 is CASSLDIGTSYF. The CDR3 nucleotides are TGTGCCAGCAGCTTAGATATAGGGACATCTTATTTC.

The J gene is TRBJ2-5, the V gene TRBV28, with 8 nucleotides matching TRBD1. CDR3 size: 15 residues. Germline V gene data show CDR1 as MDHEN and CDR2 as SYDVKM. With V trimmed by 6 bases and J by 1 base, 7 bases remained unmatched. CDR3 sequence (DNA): TGTGCCAGCAGCAAACAGGGGGGATTCCAAGAGACCCAGTACTTC. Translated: CASSKQGGFQETQYF.

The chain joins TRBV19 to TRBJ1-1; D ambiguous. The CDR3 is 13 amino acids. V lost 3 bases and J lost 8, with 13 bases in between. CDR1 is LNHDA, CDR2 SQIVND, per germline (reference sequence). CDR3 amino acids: CASSIGGAGEAFF. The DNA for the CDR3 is TGTGCCAGTAGTATTGGCGGCGCCGGAGAAGCTTTCTTT.

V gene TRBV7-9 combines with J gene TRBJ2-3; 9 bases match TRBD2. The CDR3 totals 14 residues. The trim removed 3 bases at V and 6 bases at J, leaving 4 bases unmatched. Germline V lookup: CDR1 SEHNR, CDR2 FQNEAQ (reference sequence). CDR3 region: CASSLRLAGDTQYF. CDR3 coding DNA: TGTGCCAGCAGCTTGCGGCTAGCGGGGGATACGCAGTATTTT.